Below, 12 T cell receptor beta chains from the same sample are listed, as sequenced in a study of cytomegalovirus exposure and HLA in healthy donors. The study ran its PCR with 60 Vbeta and 13 Jbeta primers. Libraries were prepared by immunoSEQ multiplex PCR; TCRdb keeps only in-frame clonotypes and omits some of them. This sample has 100,000 to 120,000 clones, with under 85% found just once. Sequencing was done on a sample of PBMCs. These receptors were collected from a man aged 18 to 30 in good health and CMV-seronegative.

This clone was detected only a few times. The chain couples TRBV27 to TRBJ2-7; D is perhaps TRBD1 (6 bases). The CDR3 runs 17 residues. Germline V lookup: CDR1 MNHEY, CDR2 SMNVEV (reference sequence). Trimming removed 5 bases at V and 0 bases at J, with 20 bases between. This CDR3 reads CASSMRTDQGTSYEQYF. The CDR3 bases are TGTGCCAGCAGTATGCGGACAGACCAAGGGACCTCCTACGAGCAGTACTTC.

V and J are TRBV4-1 and TRBJ2-5; 14 nucleotides align to TRBD2. Germline CDR1 MGHRA, CDR2 YSYEKL. The junction had 14 bases not matched to a gene; V was cut back by 0 bases and J by 5 bases. This CDR3 is built from 20 residues. Here the CDR3 DNA reads TGCGCCAGCAGCCAAGATCGGCCGACTAGCGGGAGGGTGAAAGGGGAGACCCAGTACTTC. As protein: CASSQDRPTSGRVKGETQYF.

The chain carries TRBV7-3 and TRBJ2-5; tentatively, D is TRBD1 (6 bases). The CDR3 covers 14 residues. The V end lost 5 bases, the J end lost 5 bases, and 15 bases lay between the germline ends. Germline CDR1 is SGHTA and CDR2 is FQGTGA. CDR3 sequence: CASSLGQPPETQYF. The CDR3 DNA is TGTGCCAGCAGCCTAGGACAGCCGCCGGAGACCCAGTACTTC.

CDR3 amino acids: CASSMGLALEQYF. CDR3 nucleotides: TGTGCCAGTAGTATGGGACTAGCGCTGGAGCAGTACTTC. This chain links TRBV19 with TRBJ2-7, with TRBD2 matching 10 bases. Trimming at V came to 3 bases and at J to 7 bases, leaving 3 bases not matched to a gene. The CDR3 is 13 amino acids. Germline assignment: CDR1 LNHDA and CDR2 SQIVND (reference sequence).

The V call is TRBV15, the J call TRBJ2-1, with 15 bases matching TRBD2. Germline-derived CDR1 and CDR2 are LNHNV and YYDKDF (reference sequence). The CDR3 covers 15 residues. Trimming cost V 3 bases and J 8 bases; bases outside gene matches: 2. CDR3 in DNA: TGTGCCACCAGCAGGGGACTAGCGGGAGGCTATGAGCAGTTCTTC. Encoded protein: CATSRGLAGGYEQFF.

The chain is built from TRBV4-2 and TRBJ1-2, with D possibly being TRBD1 (6 bases). Germline V gene sequence: CDR1 LGHNA, CDR2 YNFKEQ. This CDR3 region has 13 residues. Trimming removed 1 base at V and 8 bases at J, with 11 bases between. The CDR3 DNA follows: TGTGCCAGCAGCCAAGGGGGGCTACGGGGCTACACCTTC. As protein: CASSQGGLRGYTF.

V usage is TRBV5-4 and J usage is TRBJ1-2; 9 nucleotides agree with TRBD1. The CDR3 consists of 14 residues. J was trimmed by 6 bases and V by 3 bases; bases with no gene match: 6. Germline V gene sequence: CDR1 SGHNT, CDR2 YYREEE (reference sequence). The chain's CDR3 is CASSSGQGQDGYTF. Here the CDR3 DNA reads TGTGCCAGCAGCTCCGGACAGGGGCAGGATGGCTACACCTTC.

The V gene is TRBV9, the J gene TRBJ2-1; TRBD2 agrees at 14 bases. CDR3 size: 16 residues. Germline assignment: CDR1 SGDLS and CDR2 YYNGEE. The junction had 6 bases not matched to a gene; V was cut back by 4 bases and J by 6 bases. CDR3: CASSPLGLAGGNEQFF. The CDR3 DNA sequence: TGTGCCAGCAGCCCTCTTGGACTAGCGGGAGGCAATGAGCAGTTCTTC. The whole variable domain, remainder taken from reference TRBV9 and TRBJ2-1, is DSGVTQTPKHLITATGQRVTLRCSPRSGDLSVYWYQQSLDQGLQFLIQYYNGEERAKGNILERFSAQQFPDLHSELNLSSLELGDSALYFCASSPLGLAGGNEQFFGPGTRLTVL.

The chain is built from TRBV4-3 and TRBJ2-7, with D possibly TRBD2 on 6 matching bases. CDR3 length: 15 amino acids. The germline gives CDR1 LGHNA, CDR2 YSLEER. Trimming removed 1 base at V and 2 bases at J, with 12 bases between. The CDR3 DNA follows: TGCGCCAGCAGCCAAGTTCATACGGGGGCCTACGAGCAGTACTTC. This encodes CASSQVHTGAYEQYF.

The chain carries TRBV27 and TRBJ2-5; TRBD1 might be the D (5 bases). With 5 bases removed from V and 2 bases from J, the gap between germline ends came to 9 bases. Germline lookup yields CDR1 MNHEY and CDR2 SMNVEV (reference sequence). This CDR3 is built from 13 residues. The CDR3 protein is CASSTRAQETQYF. The DNA of the CDR3 is TGTGCCAGCAGTACCAGGGCGCAAGAGACCCAGTACTTC.

This sequence joins TRBV7-6 and TRBJ1-2, with 7 bases that match TRBD1. Germline CDR1 SGHVS, CDR2 FNYEAQ. V shed 5 bases, J shed 4 bases, and the junction held 4 bases outside the gene matches. This CDR3 spans 13 amino acids. The CDR3 DNA reads as TGTGCCAGCAGCCCGGACAGGACCTATGGCTACACCTTC. The encoded protein is CASSPDRTYGYTF.

The V and J genes are TRBV6-5 and TRBJ2-5; D call uncertain. Germline CDR1 and CDR2: MNHEY and SVGAGI. V gave up 4 bases and J gave up 5 bases, with 14 bases separating them. The CDR3 totals 14 residues. The DNA for the CDR3 is TGTGCCAGCAGTTCGGGTTCCTCCAAGGAGACCCAGTACTTC. Protein product: CASSSGSSKETQYF.